The 28 T cell receptor beta chains below all came from one sample that was sequenced in a study of CD8+ T cells in alopecia areata. Investigators isolated RNA and reverse transcribed it into cDNA to act as the sequencing template. This table comes from immunoSEQ multiplex PCR, and its TCRdb copy is limited to in-frame clones, with some not included. The sample gives 200,000 to 300,000 clones, none seen only once, and the top ten clones hold more than 1%. Cells from pooled cutaneous lymph nodes were sorted by CD4, CD8alpha, NKG2D, NKG2ACE and other markers. Sequenced input: CD4+ T cells sorted from a lymph node. Receptors were obtained from a C3H/HeJ mouse with alopecia areata. The MHC haplotype of the strain is H2-k.

This clone was seen only a few times. Genes here carry mouse names. Coverage ceases 4 residues before the CDR3 finishes, and the germline J gene fills in the end. The gene calls are TRBV13-3 and TRBJ2-2; maybe TRBD1 (6 bases). Trimming removed 5 bases at V and 0 bases at J, with 14 bases between. CDR3 length equals 16 residues. From germline, CDR1 is NNHDY and CDR2 SYVADS. The CDR3 DNA, read in part, is TGTGCCAGCAGACCCGGGACACCCGCAAACACCGGG. Protein: CASRPGTPANTG. The whole CDR3 region reads CASRPGTPANTGQLYF.

Note on this clone: All gene names here are mouse names. The read gets to within 4 residues of the CDR3 end, and the germline J gene fills in the rest. The genes are TRBV17 and TRBJ1-2; a weak D match, TRBD1 (6 bases). The germline V gene encodes CDR1 MNHDT and CDR2 YYDKIL. With 0 bases removed from V and 2 bases from J, the gap between germline ends came to 10 bases. The CDR3 loop spans 15 amino acids. The CDR3 region is CASSRDRGGNSDYTF. CDR3 DNA, as far as it was read: TGTGCTAGCAGTAGAGATAGGGGGGGGAACTCC.

A remark on this clone: Gene and germline names: mouse. The read gets to within 4 residues of the CDR3 end, and the germline J gene fills in the rest. Other DNA sequences in this specimen translate into the identical CDR3. This rearrangement joins TRBV13-1 to TRBJ1-2, with 8 bases aligning to TRBD1. Germline assignment: CDR1 NSHNY and CDR2 SYGAGN. This CDR3 region has 14 residues. Trimming took 5 bases from V and 0 from J; bases not matched to a gene: 3. CDR3 DNA (partial): TGTGCCAGCAGGAGACAGGGGACAAACTCC. Protein: CASRRQGTNS. The CDR3, in full, reads CASRRQGTNSDYTF.

A few counts support this clone. Any gene name here is a mouse gene name. CDR3 residues: CASSGRGWGGSETLYF. Partial CDR3 DNA: TGTGCCAGCAGTGGGCGTGGCTGGGGGGGCTCAGAA. The J gene is TRBJ2-3, the V gene TRBV13-1, with 10 bases fitting TRBD2. The read terminates 4 residues ahead of where the CDR3 ends, so the germline J gene completes it. Losses at the gene ends were 3 bases for V and 4 bases for J; bases not matched to a gene: 8. In germline, CDR1 is NSHNY, CDR2 SYGAGN. This CDR3 is 16 amino acids long.

Comment on this clone: Any gene name here is a mouse gene name. With the read ending 4 residues before the CDR3 end, the germline J gene is used to fill in that end. The rearrangement links TRBV19 to TRBJ2-1; no firm D call. In germline, CDR1 is FNHDT, CDR2 SITEND (reference sequence). The CDR3 spans 13 residues. The V end was cut by 2 bases, the J end by 2 bases, with 5 bases between. CDR3 DNA, as far as it was read: TGTGCCAGCAGTATCCTGGACTATGCT. Its protein product is CASSILDYA. The complete CDR3 sequence is CASSILDYAEQFF.

Worth noting for this clone: Here the gene names and germline are mouse. From the germline J gene comes the end of the CDR3, since the read stops 4 residues before it. This chain links TRBV13-3 with TRBJ2-3; D ambiguous. Germline CDR1 is NNHDY and CDR2 is SYVADS. V lost 5 bases and J 3 bases, leaving 7 bases between the germline ends. The CDR3 extends over 12 amino acids. The CDR3 reads CASRRRAETLYF. CDR3 DNA, as far as it was read: TGTGCCAGCAGGAGAAGGGCAGAA.

This clone was seen only a few times. The gene symbols are mouse symbols. The read falls 4 residues short of the CDR3 end, and the missing part is taken from the germline J gene. The chain recombines TRBV13-3 with TRBJ2-5; D may be TRBD1 (5 bases). The CDR3 consists of 16 residues. Germline-derived CDR1 and CDR2 are NNHDY and SYVADS. The V end was cut by 0 bases, the J end by 3 bases, with 14 bases between. The CDR3 loop is CASSDVGRDGQDTQYF. The CDR3 DNA, read in part, is TGTGCCAGCAGTGATGTTGGCAGGGATGGACAAGAC.

Turning to this clone: These gene names are mouse names. The CDR3 end lies 4 residues beyond the end of the read and is filled in from the germline J gene. This rearrangement joins TRBV3 to TRBJ2-1, with 8 bases that match TRBD2. Germline-derived CDR1 and CDR2 are SNHLY and FYNGKV (reference sequence). Trimming at V came to 0 bases and at J to 6 bases, leaving 7 bases not matched to a gene. This CDR3 contains 16 residues. CDR3 DNA (partial): TGTGCCAGCAGCTTAGCGCTCTGGGGGGAAGGTGCT. Translating it yields CASSLALWGEGA. The complete CDR3 sequence is CASSLALWGEGAEQFF.

This clone was detected many times. Gene and germline names: mouse. The read falls 4 residues short of the CDR3 end, and the missing part is taken from the germline J gene. This same CDR3 is encoded by further DNA sequences in the sample. The J gene is TRBJ2-1, the V gene TRBV5; a weak D match, TRBD1 (6 bases). This CDR3 is 13 amino acids long. Trimming shortened V by 3 bases and J by 3 bases, and 6 bases separated the two germline ends. Looked up from germline, CDR1 is LGHNA and CDR2 is YNLKQL (reference sequence). The chain's CDR3 is CASSQDSYAEQFF. Partial CDR3 DNA: TGTGCCAGCAGCCAGGACAGCTATGCT.

This clone was seen a handful of times. The genes and germline here are from mouse. The read ends 4 residues shy of where the CDR3 ends; the end is completed using the germline J gene. This chain connects TRBV14 to TRBJ2-2, with D tentatively TRBD1 (6 bases). The CDR3 is 15 amino acids. With 5 bases removed from V and 0 bases from J, the gap between germline ends came to 11 bases. Germline V gives CDR1 SGHDT, CDR2 FRDEAV. CDR3 bases read: TGTGCCAGCAGGACCGGGACAACAAACACCGGG. Its translation is CASRTGTTNTG. In full, the CDR3 reads CASRTGTTNTGQLYF.

Concerning this clone: Mouse gene names apply. The read ends 4 residues early relative to the CDR3; the germline J gene fills the gap. The chain is built from TRBV13-1 and TRBJ2-2, with TRBD1 matching over 9 bases. Germline loops: CDR1 NSHNY, CDR2 SYGAGN. Unmatched junction bases numbered 5, after V lost 4 bases and J lost 1 base. The CDR3 consists of 16 residues. The CDR3 sequence: CASSPPTGGNTGQLYF. The covered CDR3 bases are TGTGCCAGCAGTCCCCCGACAGGGGGAAACACCGGG.

On this clone itself: The gene symbols are mouse symbols. The CDR3 end falls 4 residues outside the read, so it is completed with the germline J gene. This chain joins TRBV19 and TRBJ2-1, with 11 bases identical to TRBD1. Germline V CDR1 and CDR2: FNHDT, SITEND (reference sequence). This CDR3 has 15 residues. Trimming took 4 bases from V and 6 from J; bases not matched to a gene: 6. Incomplete CDR3 DNA: TGTGCCAGCAGTCTATCCGGGACAGGGGGTGCT. Protein product: CASSLSGTGGA. The full CDR3 is CASSLSGTGGAEQFF.

Notes on this clone: Mouse gene names and germline throughout. The DNA ends 4 residues before the CDR3 does, and the rest of the CDR3 is filled in from the germline J gene. The chain uses TRBV1 and TRBJ2-7; 9 bases are shared with TRBD2. CDR1 and CDR2 from the germline V gene are NSQYPW and LRSPGD (reference sequence). With 8 bases clipped from V and 2 bases from J, the junction kept 10 bases outside the gene matches. CDR3 length: 15 residues. This CDR3 reads CTCAAGPGGAYEQYF. The sequenced part of the CDR3 DNA is TGCACCTGCGCGGCGGGGCCTGGGGGGGCCTAT.

This clone appeared many times. The genes and germline here are from mouse. The read terminates 3 residues ahead of where the CDR3 ends, so the germline J gene completes it. This sample also contains other DNA sequences that code for the same CDR3. The chain joins TRBV1 to TRBJ1-6, with D uncertain. TRBJ1-6 is known as an ORF, though its function is uncertain. CDR3 size: 13 residues. Germline V lookup: CDR1 NSQYPW, CDR2 LRSPGD (reference sequence). V gave up 2 bases and J gave up 4 bases, with 3 bases separating them. The sequenced part of the CDR3 DNA is TGCACCTGCAGTGCACAGTATAATTCGCCC. Protein sequence: CTCSAQYNSP. The full-length CDR3 reads as CTCSAQYNSPLYF.

This clone was counted between two and nine times. Genes and germline come from the mouse. The observed sequence ends 4 residues before the CDR3 terminus, with the missing tail filled in from the germline J gene. The chain is built from TRBV13-1 and TRBJ2-5; 7 positions agree with TRBD1. CDR3 length equals 13 residues. Germline V gene sequence: CDR1 NSHNY, CDR2 SYGAGN. The CDR3 is CASRAGQKDTQYF. The sequenced part of the CDR3 DNA is TGTGCCAGCAGGGCGGGACAGAAAGAC.

This clone was counted ten times or more. Gene names are mouse gene names. The CDR3 goes on 4 residues after the read ends, and that part is filled in from the germline J gene. The same CDR3 can be traced to other DNA sequences in this sample. The chain combines TRBV5 with TRBJ2-2; 9 bases match TRBD2. The CDR3 sequence is 15 residues long. In germline, CDR1 is LGHNA, CDR2 YNLKQL (reference sequence). After removal of 4 bases from V and 2 bases from J, the junction contained 2 bases not matched to a gene. CDR3 bases read: TGTGCCAGCAGCCCCGGGACTGGGAACACCGGG. It codes for CASSPGTGNTG. The whole CDR3 protein reads CASSPGTGNTGQLYF.

On this clone: Here the gene names and germline are mouse. Read sequence stops 4 residues before the CDR3 end, and the germline J gene provides the missing end. In the same sample, other DNA sequences code for this CDR3. This chain uses TRBV13-1 with TRBJ1-2; D is unresolved. The CDR3 is 14 residues long. Trimming cost V 2 bases and J 0 bases, with 8 bases left between them. Germline lookup yields CDR1 NSHNY and CDR2 SYGAGN. The sequenced CDR3 bases are TGTGCCAGCAGTGAGGAGGGTGCAAACTCC. Amino acid sequence: CASSEEGANS. From start to end, the CDR3 is CASSEEGANSDYTF.

As to this clone: The gene names given are mouse names. The observed sequence ends 3 residues before the CDR3 terminus, with the missing tail filled in from the germline J gene. The rearrangement links TRBV19 to TRBJ1-6; 8 bases map to TRBD1. TRBJ1-6 is an open reading frame whose function is uncertain. V dropped 5 bases and J dropped 6; count of bases not matched to a gene: 7. Germline values: CDR1 FNHDT, CDR2 SITEND (reference sequence). This CDR3 is built from 15 residues. CDR3 sequence: CASSLRTGRNSPLYF. The covered CDR3 bases are TGTGCCAGCAGCCTCAGGACAGGGCGTAATTCGCCC.

This clone was found a few times. Gene names follow the mouse nomenclature. The read ends 4 residues shy of where the CDR3 ends; the end is completed using the germline J gene. Other DNA sequences in this specimen translate into the identical CDR3. This chain connects TRBV19 to TRBJ1-1, with a weak D call TRBD1 (6 bases). V was trimmed by 0 bases and J by 0 bases, leaving 6 bases between them. This CDR3 has 14 amino acids. The V gene's germline CDR1 is FNHDT and CDR2 SITEND (reference sequence). CDR3 DNA, as far as it was read: TGTGCCAGCAGTATAGGACAGGCAAACACA. Residues: CASSIGQANT. The full CDR3 protein is CASSIGQANTEVFF.

This clone was seen a handful of times. The genes are named according to mouse. The CDR3 is cut off 4 residues early in the read; its end comes from the germline J gene. The chain has TRBV5 and TRBJ2-2; 11 bases match TRBD2. This CDR3 has 17 amino acids. Trimming took 2 bases from V and 5 from J; bases not matched to a gene: 7. Looked up from germline, CDR1 is LGHNA and CDR2 is YNLKQL (reference sequence). The sequenced part of the CDR3 DNA is TGTGCCAGCAGCCAATACTGGGGGGGCGAGGAGACCGGG. Amino acid sequence: CASSQYWGGEETG. The entire CDR3 reads CASSQYWGGEETGQLYF.

A note on this clone: Each gene name is a mouse one. With the read ending 4 residues before the CDR3 end, the germline J gene is used to fill in that end. The chain is built from TRBV13-2 and TRBJ2-1, with D possibly matching TRBD2 (7 bases). The germline V gene encodes CDR1 NNHNN and CDR2 SYGAGS (reference sequence). The CDR3 runs to 14 residues. V lost 2 bases, J lost 3 bases, and 9 bases lay in between. The CDR3 bases that were read are TGTGCCAGCGGTGACTGGGGGCCCTATGCT. It codes for CASGDWGPYA. The complete CDR3 protein is CASGDWGPYAEQFF.

This clone was counted only a few times. The germline and genes are mouse ones. With the read ending 4 residues before the CDR3 end, the germline J gene is used to fill in that end. The chain uses TRBV1 and TRBJ2-4; D unresolved. Germline V gene sequence: CDR1 NSQYPW, CDR2 LRSPGD (reference sequence). The CDR3 spans 13 residues. The CDR3: CTCSAEPRNTLYF. CDR3 bases read: TGCACCTGCAGTGCAGAGCCAAGGAAC.

This clone was found a few times. Genes and germline come from the mouse. The sequenced CDR3 bases are TGTGCCAGCAGTGAGACCGGGACAGGGGGCCCCATCGCAAACTCC. It specifies CASSETGTGGPIANS. In full, the CDR3 reads CASSETGTGGPIANSDYTF. The rearrangement uses TRBV13-3 and TRBJ1-2, with 12 bases matching TRBD1. The read ends 4 residues early relative to the CDR3; the germline J gene fills the gap. CDR3 length: 19 amino acids. Germline values: CDR1 NNHDY, CDR2 SYVADS. J was trimmed by 0 bases and V by 2 bases; bases with no gene match: 11.

About this clone itself: The genes are named according to mouse. The read halts 4 residues ahead of the CDR3 end, with the missing end drawn from the germline J gene. The chain combines TRBV19 with TRBJ2-3, with 9 bases identical to TRBD2. Germline CDR1 and CDR2: FNHDT and SITEND (reference sequence). Trimming took 0 bases from V and 0 from J; bases not matched to a gene: 2. The CDR3 length is 16 residues. The CDR3 bases that were read are TGTGCCAGCAGTATAGCGGGACTGGGTAGTGCAGAA. This encodes CASSIAGLGSAE. The entire CDR3 protein is CASSIAGLGSAETLYF.

This clone turned up a few times. Germline and genes: mouse. The CDR3 extends 4 residues past the end of the read, so its final part is completed from the germline J gene. The chain employs TRBV13-3 and TRBJ2-3, with TRBD2 matching over 10 bases. The CDR3 is made up of 15 amino acids. V shed 5 bases, J shed 2 bases, and the junction held 5 bases outside the gene matches. The germline gives CDR1 NNHDY, CDR2 SYVADS. The CDR3 sequence: CASRKLGGIAETLYF. The CDR3 DNA, read in part, is TGTGCCAGCAGGAAACTGGGGGGGATTGCAGAA.

Of note for this clone: Mouse names are used for the genes. The CDR3 sequence: CTCSADLGDNSPLYF. The DNA read from the CDR3 is TGCACCTGCAGTGCAGATCTGGGGGATAATTCGCCC. V is TRBV1 and J is TRBJ1-6, with D perhaps TRBD1 (5 bases). The read ends 3 residues shy of where the CDR3 ends; the end is completed using the germline J gene. TRBJ1-6 is treated as an ORF (open reading frame) with a function not yet certain. This CDR3 contains 15 residues. V gave up 0 bases and J gave up 5 bases, with 8 bases separating them. The germline V gene encodes CDR1 NSQYPW and CDR2 LRSPGD (reference sequence).

This clone occurred a few times. This may be a read error: a much more frequent sequence differs by one nucleotide. Each gene name is a mouse one. With the read ending 4 residues before the CDR3 end, the germline J gene is used to fill in that end. The genes are TRBV19 and TRBJ1-1; 7 nucleotides agree with TRBD1. The J segment lost 1 base and the V segment lost 6 bases, leaving 3 bases of the junction unmatched. The CDR3 loop spans 13 amino acids. Germline CDR1 is FNHDT and CDR2 is SITEND (reference sequence). Here the CDR3 reads CASTRDRNTEVFF. CDR3 DNA (partial): TGTGCCAGCACCCGGGACAGAAACACA.

A note on this clone: Gene names are mouse gene names. Read data end 4 residues before the CDR3 end; the end is taken from the germline J gene. This chain joins TRBV17 and TRBJ2-5; perhaps TRBD1 as D (6 bases). Trimming took 6 bases from V and 2 from J, leaving 9 bases between them. The CDR3 sequence is 13 residues long. Germline V gives CDR1 MNHDT, CDR2 YYDKIL. The CDR3 is CASSQGTQDTQYF. The sequenced CDR3 bases are TGTGCTAGCAGCCAGGGGACCCAAGAC. The full variable domain, in which reference TRBV17 and TRBJ2-5 provide the parts outside the CDR3, is DTTVKQNPRYKLARVGKPVNLICSQTMNHDTMYWYQKKPNQAPKLLLFYYDKILNREADTFEKFQSSRPNNSFCSLYIGSAGLEYSAMYLCASSQGTQDTQYFGPGTRLLVL.